These 29 T cell receptor beta chains originate from one sample sequenced in a study of blood T cells in healthy people across ages. Next came a second PCR, run for about 6 to 12 cycles, which used a sample-barcoded 5' primer along with a J-beta primer mix. Each CDR3 protein gets one entry after TCRdb re-called the 5' RACE reads with MiXCR. This table holds about 1.8 million distinct CDR3 sequences, roughly 52% found once. The sample comprised blood. These receptor sequences come from a woman aged 35 to 49 in good health.

This rearrangement joins TRBV28 to TRBJ1-2; D unresolved. This CDR3 is 15 amino acids long. V lost 6 bases to trimming and J lost 3 bases, with 17 bases between them. CDR1 is MDHEN, CDR2 SYDVKM, per germline. Here the CDR3 reads CASRPQSGADYGYTF. In DNA, the CDR3 is TGTGCCAGCAGACCCCAATCGGGCGCAGACTATGGCTACACCTTC.

As regards this clonotype: The CDR3 end shows no conserved phenylalanine or tryptophan, and so a read error is likely. The V call is TRBV7-9, the J call TRBJ2-7; no definite D call. The CDR3 runs 12 residues. Germline V gene sequence: CDR1 SEHNR, CDR2 FQNEAQ (reference sequence). Trimming removed 1 base from V and 2 bases from J, with 3 bases in between. CDR3 region: CASSLGAYEQYL. CDR3 nucleotides: TGTGCCAGCAGCTTAGGCGCCTACGAGCAGTACTTA.

The chain recombines TRBV7-2 with TRBJ2-5, with TRBD1 matching over 11 bases. The germline CDR1 and CDR2 sequences are SGHTA and FQGNSA. This CDR3 comprises 17 residues. The J segment lost 4 bases and the V segment lost 3 bases, leaving 10 bases of the junction unmatched. The CDR3 nucleotides read TGTGCCAGCAGCTTTTCCGGGACAGGGGGTAGGGGAGAGACCCAGTACTTC. Protein sequence: CASSFSGTGGRGETQYF.

The chain joins TRBV6-1 to TRBJ2-7; no clear D. CDR3 length equals 11 residues. Germline loops: CDR1 MNHNS, CDR2 SASEGT. Deletions cut 10 bases from V and 2 bases from J, with 9 bases between. This CDR3 reads CATQNTYEQYF. DNA for the CDR3: TGTGCCACCCAGAATACCTACGAGCAGTACTTC.

CDR3 nucleotides: TGCGCCAGCAGCCGCGACGCGGGGAGCGGGGGGCCCTACAATGAGCAGTTCTTC. Translating gives CASSRDAGSGGPYNEQFF. The chain carries TRBV4-3 and TRBJ2-1; TRBD2 matches at 9 bases. CDR1 is LGHNA and CDR2 is YSLEER in the germline V gene. Trimming took 4 bases from V and 2 from J; bases not matched to a gene: 12. The CDR3 runs to 18 residues.

Turning to this clonotype: Since the CDR3 does not end with the conserved phenylalanine or tryptophan, this likely comes from a read error. V usage is TRBV10-1 and J usage is TRBJ1-2; D unclear. From germline, CDR1 is WNHNN and CDR2 SYGVQD (reference sequence). The CDR3 is made up of 13 amino acids. Trimming shortened V by 5 bases and J by 7 bases, and 14 bases separated the two germline ends. The CDR3 sequence: CASSPGLKAGYTI. The CDR3 nucleotides are TGCGCCAGCAGTCCGGGCCTCAAGGCTGGCTACACCATC.

This clonotype was counted only a few times. CDR3: CSGAIGGTTDTQYF. The CDR3 DNA reads as TGCAGCGGGGCGATCGGGGGGACCACAGATACGCAGTATTTT. The chain uses TRBV29-1 and TRBJ2-3; 7 nucleotides align to TRBD2. After removal of 7 bases from V and 2 bases from J, the junction contained 9 bases not matched to a gene. The CDR3 is 14 residues long. Germline CDR1 reads SQVTM; CDR2 reads ANQGSEA.

This chain links TRBV4-3 with TRBJ2-1; weak D call: TRBD2 (6 bases). The CDR3 is made up of 15 amino acids. The germline V and J ends were trimmed by 2 bases and 3 bases, with 11 bases remaining between them. CDR1 is LGHNA and CDR2 is YSLEER in the germline V gene. CDR3 amino acids: CASSQSGEIYNEQFF. CDR3 sequence (DNA): TGCGCCAGCAGCCAATCGGGGGAAATCTACAATGAGCAGTTCTTC.

The chain carries TRBV27 and TRBJ2-1; TRBD1 matches at 7 bases. With 6 bases clipped from V and 2 bases from J, the junction kept 10 bases outside the gene matches. The CDR3 spans 16 residues. Germline-derived CDR1 and CDR2 are MNHEY and SMNVEV (reference sequence). The CDR3 region is CASRGVWQGAYNEQFF. The CDR3 nucleotides read TGTGCCAGCAGGGGGGTTTGGCAGGGGGCCTACAATGAGCAGTTCTTC.

There are a few counts of this clonotype. This chain links TRBV2 with TRBJ1-2; no definite D call. CDR3 length: 15 amino acids. The V end was cut by 3 bases, the J end by 0 bases, with 11 bases between. Germline V gene data show CDR1 as SNHLY and CDR2 as FYNNEI. This chain's CDR3 is CASSDGVRSNYGYTF. The CDR3 DNA reads TGTGCCAGCAGTGATGGGGTCAGGTCTAACTATGGCTACACCTTC. Full variable domain (rest looked up from reference TRBV2 and TRBJ1-2): EPEVTQTPSHQVTQMGQEVILRCVPISNHLYFYWYRQILGQKVEFLVSFYNNEISEKSEIFDDQFSVERPDGSNFTLKIRSTKLEDSAMYFCASSDGVRSNYGYTFGSGTRLTVV.

The V and J genes are TRBV2 and TRBJ2-1, with D possibly matching TRBD1 (7 bases). V lost 6 bases and J 11 bases, leaving 14 bases between the germline ends. Germline loops: CDR1 SNHLY, CDR2 FYNNEI. The CDR3 loop spans 12 amino acids. The CDR3 DNA follows: TGTGCCAGCAGCGGGGGACAGACAAAGCAGTTCTTC. It translates to CASSGGQTKQFF. Looking up the rest from reference TRBV2 and TRBJ2-1 gives the full variable domain: EPEVTQTPSHQVTQMGQEVILRCVPISNHLYFYWYRQILGQKVEFLVSFYNNEISEKSEIFDDQFSVERPDGSNFTLKIRSTKLEDSAMYFCASSGGQTKQFFGPGTRLTVL.

The chain recombines TRBV10-1 with TRBJ2-5, with D tentatively TRBD1 (5 bases). The J call may be incorrect, as the DNA end agrees better with TRBJ2-7. Germline CDR1 WNHNN, CDR2 SYGVQD (reference sequence). The CDR3 contains 12 residues. Written as DNA, the CDR3 is TGCGCCAGCAGTGAGGGCAGGGACGAGCAGTACTTC. Translated: CASSEGRDEQYF.

This clonotype was observed a few times. This chain connects TRBV11-2 to TRBJ2-1; 10 bases agree with TRBD2. V shed 1 base, J shed 9 bases, and the junction held 9 bases outside the gene matches. CDR3 length: 16 residues. Germline V gene lookup returns CDR1 SGHAT and CDR2 FQNNGV. The CDR3 bases are TGTGCCAGCAGCTTAGTTGTACTAGCGGGGTTGGGTGAGCAGTTCTTC. Translating it yields CASSLVVLAGLGEQFF.

The V call is TRBV5-1, the J call TRBJ2-7; no definite D call. The CDR3 consists of 15 residues. V lost 4 bases to trimming and J lost 0 bases, with 14 bases between them. Germline V gene sequence: CDR1 SGHRS, CDR2 YFSETQ. Here the CDR3 DNA reads TGCGCCAGCAGCGCCTCGTACGCGAGCTCCTACGAGCAGTACTTC. Translation: CASSASYASSYEQYF. Drawing the rest from reference TRBV5-1 and TRBJ2-7, the complete variable domain is KAGVTQTPRYLIKTRGQQVTLSCSPISGHRSVSWYQQTPGQGLQFLFEYFSETQRNKGNFPGRFSGRQFSNSRSEMNVSTLELGDSALYLCASSASYASSYEQYFGPGTRLTVT.

The gene calls are TRBV20-1 and TRBJ2-1; maybe TRBD2 (7 bases). The germline CDR1 and CDR2 sequences are DFQATT and SNEGSKA (reference sequence). V was pared by 3 bases and J by 6 bases, with 18 bases between. The CDR3 is 15 residues long. The CDR3 protein is CSASALGGGRNEQFF. DNA for the CDR3: TGCAGTGCTAGCGCTCTGGGGGGGGGCCGCAATGAGCAGTTCTTC.

The genes are TRBV5-1 and TRBJ2-3, with 8 bases that match TRBD1. This CDR3 has 13 amino acids. J lost 13 bases, V lost 4 bases, and 11 bases had no gene match. Germline CDR1 is SGHRS and CDR2 is YFSETQ. As DNA, the CDR3 is TGCGCCAGCAGCCGGGACCCGACAGGGGTGAAGTATTTT. It encodes CASSRDPTGVKYF.

This clonotype came up a few times. The chain carries TRBV1 and TRBJ2-1; the listed D gene, TRBD2, was not tested against the DNA. TRBV1 is listed as a pseudogene. CDR3 length equals 16 residues. This chain's CDR3 is CTGFSGTPAGSNEQFF. The CDR3 nucleotides are TGCACCGGCTTTTCCGGGACTCCGGCCGGGAGTAATGAGCAGTTCTTC.

The V call is TRBV6-2 or TRBV6-3, the J call TRBJ2-2; D is undetermined. Trimming left V 6 bases short and J 1 base short, with 12 bases between. The CDR3 is 15 residues long. Germline V gives CDR1 MNHEY, CDR2 SVGEGT. The CDR3 reads CASSYRGKNTGELFF. The CDR3 nucleotides are TGTGCCAGCAGCTATCGTGGGAAGAACACCGGGGAGCTGTTTTTT.

The rearrangement uses TRBV20-1 and TRBJ1-2; TRBD1 aligns across 9 bases. The germline V gene encodes CDR1 DFQATT and CDR2 SNEGSKA (reference sequence). This CDR3 is 16 amino acids long. V was pared by 1 base and J by 4 bases, with 10 bases of the junction left unmatched. CDR3 sequence (DNA): TGCAGTGCTAGAGGGGCCGGGACAGGGATAAGCTATGGCTACACCTTC. It is translated as CSARGAGTGISYGYTF.

This clonotype appeared a single time. This rearrangement joins TRBV9 to TRBJ2-1; TRBD2 aligns across 13 bases. V dropped 3 bases and J dropped 2; count of bases not matched to a gene: 5. Germline CDR1 and CDR2: SGDLS and YYNGEE. The CDR3 has 17 residues. Here the CDR3 DNA reads TGTGCCAGCAGCGCAGGGACTAGCGGGACCACCTACAATGAGCAGTTCTTC. This sequence encodes CASSAGTSGTTYNEQFF.

In this sample, this clonotype turned up a few times. The chain employs TRBV4-1 and TRBJ2-5; maybe TRBD1 (5 bases). Trimming took off 0 bases at V and 5 bases at J, with 13 bases between the two ends. This CDR3 has 15 amino acids. Germline assignment: CDR1 MGHRA and CDR2 YSYEKL. This chain's CDR3 is CASSQEWGYGETQYF. The CDR3 DNA reads TGCGCCAGCAGCCAAGAATGGGGCTATGGGGAGACCCAGTACTTC.

In its sample, this clonotype was seen a few times. The gene calls are TRBV27 and TRBJ1-5, with D maybe TRBD1 (5 bases). The germline V gene encodes CDR1 MNHEY and CDR2 SMNVEV (reference sequence). Deletions cut 5 bases from V and 5 bases from J, with 16 bases between. The CDR3 runs to 15 residues. CDR3 protein: CASSALGVPDQPQHF. The CDR3 DNA follows: TGTGCCAGCAGTGCCCTAGGGGTGCCTGATCAGCCCCAGCATTTT.

The genes are TRBV20-1 and TRBJ2-3, with 7 bases lining up with TRBD1. There are 13 residues in the CDR3. J lost 6 bases, V lost 3 bases, and 6 bases had no gene match. The germline V gene has CDR1 DFQATT and CDR2 SNEGSKA (reference sequence). The CDR3 loop reads CSARGQRRDTQYF. The CDR3 bases are TGCAGTGCTAGGGGACAGCGAAGGGATACGCAGTATTTT.

The CDR3 protein is CASGWWAIQEKLFF. The CDR3 nucleotides read TGTGCCAGCGGGTGGTGGGCTATACAAGAAAAACTGTTTTTT. The rearrangement links TRBV12-3 or TRBV12-4 to TRBJ1-4; D remains ambiguous. This CDR3 region has 14 residues. Trimming removed 8 bases at V and 8 bases at J, with 18 bases between.

The CDR3 protein is CATSRDYSGLNGYTF. CDR3 coding DNA: TGTGCCACCAGCAGAGATTATTCGGGACTCAATGGCTACACCTTC. The chain combines TRBV15 with TRBJ1-2; D possibly corresponds to TRBD1 (5 bases). This CDR3 has 15 residues. Germline CDR1 LNHNV, CDR2 YYDKDF (reference sequence). V gave up 0 bases and J gave up 6 bases, with 14 bases separating them.

This rearrangement joins TRBV7-2 to TRBJ2-7; D is perhaps TRBD2 (6 bases). Germline loops: CDR1 SGHTA, CDR2 FQGNSA. Trimming took off 6 bases at V and 2 bases at J, with 17 bases between the two ends. The CDR3 totals 15 residues. CDR3: CASRTKWGRTYEQYF. CDR3 coding DNA: TGTGCCAGCAGAACAAAGTGGGGGAGGACCTACGAGCAGTACTTC.

The chain is built from TRBV2 and TRBJ1-5; TRBD1 is a possible D gene (6 bases). The V gene lost 5 bases and the J gene lost 4 bases, with 15 bases spanning the gap. CDR3 size: 15 residues. The germline CDR1 and CDR2 sequences are SNHLY and FYNNEI. CDR3 sequence reads: CASSTSGTFNQPQHF. The DNA for the CDR3 is TGTGCCAGCAGTACCTCCGGGACATTTAATCAGCCCCAGCATTTT.

V and J are TRBV4-3 and TRBJ1-1; D is unclear. V was clipped by 0 bases and J by 5 bases, with 13 bases between them. CDR3 length: 15 residues. Germline V gene sequence: CDR1 LGHNA, CDR2 YSLEER. The CDR3 spells CASSQDRVGVTEAFF. The CDR3 bases are TGCGCCAGCAGCCAAGATAGGGTCGGGGTTACTGAAGCTTTCTTT.

This sequence joins TRBV12-3 or TRBV12-4 and TRBJ1-1, with 12 bases fitting TRBD1. CDR3 length equals 14 residues. With V trimmed by 6 bases and J by 11 bases, 10 bases remained unmatched. CDR3: CASRPPGQGAEAFF. CDR3 bases: TGTGCCAGCAGGCCCCCGGGACAGGGGGCGGAGGCTTTCTTT.